Described below is a single TCR beta chain sequence and its context. What it binds is not known. PCR was performed a second time for 7 to 11 cycles using a sample-barcoded 5' primer and a J-beta primer mix. TCRdb fed the 5' RACE reads into MiXCR, producing one record per CDR3 protein. The table shows 700,000 to 850,000 distinct CDR3 sequences, with about 55% occurring only once. The sample is drawn from a study of blood T cells in healthy people across ages. Whole-study findings and limits: Leaving the PBMCs unsorted stopped any conclusive comparison of naive versus antigen-experienced cells. Versus aged donors, long-lived donors had higher diversity and more naive CD4+ cells.

Donation came from healthy Caucasian individuals in Russia who were aged roughly 6 to 95. Ten milliliters of peripheral blood were drawn from each donor into EDTA-treated tubes. The germline V and J ends were trimmed by 2 bases and 4 bases, with 9 bases remaining between them. Germline V gene lookup returns CDR1 SGHRS and CDR2 YFSETQ. CDR3 length: 13 residues. This chain uses TRBV5-1 with TRBJ1-1; D is uncertain. The origin of this receptor is an elderly man in good health. Input material: blood. CDR3 DNA sequence: TGCGCCAGCAGCTTAGGGTATAGCACTGAAGCTTTCTTT. Encoded protein: CASSLGYSTEAFF.